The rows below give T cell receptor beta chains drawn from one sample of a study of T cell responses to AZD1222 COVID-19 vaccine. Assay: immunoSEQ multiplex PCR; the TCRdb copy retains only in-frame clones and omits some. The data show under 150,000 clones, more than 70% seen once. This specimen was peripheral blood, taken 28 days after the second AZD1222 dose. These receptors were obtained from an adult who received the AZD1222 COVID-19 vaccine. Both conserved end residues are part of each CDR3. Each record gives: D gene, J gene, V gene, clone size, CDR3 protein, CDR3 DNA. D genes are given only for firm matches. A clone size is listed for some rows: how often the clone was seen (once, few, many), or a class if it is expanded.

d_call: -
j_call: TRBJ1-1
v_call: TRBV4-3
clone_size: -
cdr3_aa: CASSQDLGQPVGAFF
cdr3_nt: TGCGCCAGCAGCCAAGATCTAGGACAACCTGTAGGGGCTTTCTTT

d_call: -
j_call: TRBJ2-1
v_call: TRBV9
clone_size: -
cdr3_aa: CASSDSVSPNEQFF
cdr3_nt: TGTGCCAGCAGCGATTCAGTCTCCCCTAATGAGCAGTTCTTC

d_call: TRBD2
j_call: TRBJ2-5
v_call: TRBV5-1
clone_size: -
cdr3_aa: CASSLGGGAAETQYF
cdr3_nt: TGCGCCAGCAGCTTGGGCGGGGGGGCCGCAGAGACCCAGTACTTC

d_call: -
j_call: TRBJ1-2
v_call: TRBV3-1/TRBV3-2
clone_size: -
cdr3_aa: CASSFGHATNYGYTF
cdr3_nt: TGTGCCAGCAGTTTCGGACACGCCACTAACTATGGCTACACCTTC

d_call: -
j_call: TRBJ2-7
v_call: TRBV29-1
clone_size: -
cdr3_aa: CSARHGEQYF
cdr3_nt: TGCAGCGCCCGACATGGAGAGCAGTACTTC

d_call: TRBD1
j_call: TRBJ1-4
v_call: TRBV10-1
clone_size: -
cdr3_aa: CASRTPGGVTNEKLFF
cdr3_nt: TGCGCCAGCAGGACCCCAGGGGGAGTAACTAATGAAAAACTGTTTTTT

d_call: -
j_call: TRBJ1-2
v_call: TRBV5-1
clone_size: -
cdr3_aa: CASSLGTGDGYTF
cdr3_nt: TGCGCCAGCAGCTTGGGTACAGGAGATGGCTACACCTTC

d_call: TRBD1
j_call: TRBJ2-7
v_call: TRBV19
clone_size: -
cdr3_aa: CASSSGGDRGNEQYF
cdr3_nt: TGTGCCAGTAGTAGTGGTGGGGACAGGGGTAACGAGCAGTACTTC

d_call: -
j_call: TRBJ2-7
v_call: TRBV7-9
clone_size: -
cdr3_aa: CASSLFSGVSYEQYF
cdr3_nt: TGTGCCAGCAGCTTATTTTCCGGGGTCTCCTACGAGCAGTACTTC

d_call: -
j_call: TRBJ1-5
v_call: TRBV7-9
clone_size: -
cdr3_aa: CASSAGSGGNQPQHF
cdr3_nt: TGTGCCAGCAGCGCAGGGTCGGGCGGCAATCAGCCCCAGCATTTT

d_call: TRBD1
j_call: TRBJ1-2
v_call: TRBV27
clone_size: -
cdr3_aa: CASSPTPAGGSLMRGYTF
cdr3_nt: TGTGCCAGCAGCCCCACCCCCGCAGGGGGATCCCTCATGAGGGGCTACACCTTC

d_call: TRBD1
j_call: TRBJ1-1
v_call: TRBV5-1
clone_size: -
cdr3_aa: CASSFGQGGTEAFF
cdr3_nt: TGCGCCAGCAGCTTCGGACAGGGGGGCACTGAAGCTTTCTTT

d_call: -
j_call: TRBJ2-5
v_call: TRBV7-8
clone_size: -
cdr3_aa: CASSLATGETQYF
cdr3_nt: TGTGCCAGCAGCTTAGCGACGGGGGAGACCCAGTACTTC

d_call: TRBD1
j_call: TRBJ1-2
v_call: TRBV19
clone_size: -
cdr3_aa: CATRPGQGNYGYTF
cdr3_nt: TGTGCCACCAGACCGGGACAGGGGAATTATGGCTACACCTTC

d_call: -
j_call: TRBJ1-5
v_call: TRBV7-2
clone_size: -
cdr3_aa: CASSRDSNQPQHF
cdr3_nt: TGTGCCAGCAGCAGGGATAGCAATCAGCCCCAGCATTTT

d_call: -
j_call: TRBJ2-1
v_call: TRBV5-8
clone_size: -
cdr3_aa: CASSNLRRSLSYNEQFF
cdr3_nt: TGTGCCAGCAGCAACCTTCGACGGTCCTTGAGCTACAATGAGCAGTTCTTC

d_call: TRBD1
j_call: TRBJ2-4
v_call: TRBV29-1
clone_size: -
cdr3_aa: CSVRGTGVIESLDIQYF
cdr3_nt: TGCAGCGTGCGCGGGACAGGGGTTATAGAATCCCTGGACATTCAGTACTTC

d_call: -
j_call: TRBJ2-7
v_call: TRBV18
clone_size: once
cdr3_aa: CASSPGGRGVNEQYF
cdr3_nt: TGTGCCAGCTCACCAGGAGGCAGGGGAGTCAACGAGCAGTACTTC

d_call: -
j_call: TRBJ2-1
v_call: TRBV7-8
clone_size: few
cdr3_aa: CASSLAQSLGDSSYNEQFF
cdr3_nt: TGTGCCAGCAGCTTAGCTCAGTCCCTGGGGGATAGCTCCTACAATGAGCAGTTCTTC

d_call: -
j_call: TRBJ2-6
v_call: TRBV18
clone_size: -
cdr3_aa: CASSPPGANVLTF
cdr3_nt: TGTGCCAGCTCACCACCGGGGGCCAACGTCCTGACTTTC

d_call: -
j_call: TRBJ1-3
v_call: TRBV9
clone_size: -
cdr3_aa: CASSPPGVGDTIYF
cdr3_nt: TGTGCCAGCAGCCCCCCAGGGGTAGGGGACACCATATATTTT

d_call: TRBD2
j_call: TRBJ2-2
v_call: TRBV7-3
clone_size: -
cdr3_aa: CASSSLAMGAGELFF
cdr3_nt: TGTGCCAGCAGCTCACTAGCGATGGGGGCCGGGGAGCTGTTTTTT

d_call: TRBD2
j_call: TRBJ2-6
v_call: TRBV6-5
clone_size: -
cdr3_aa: CASRKAGAGANVLTF
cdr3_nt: TGTGCCAGCAGGAAAGCGGGGGCAGGGGCCAACGTCCTGACTTTC

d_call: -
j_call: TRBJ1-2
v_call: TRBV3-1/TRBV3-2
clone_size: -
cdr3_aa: CASTKQGGDYGYTF
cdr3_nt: TGTGCCAGCACCAAACAGGGTGGCGACTATGGCTACACCTTC

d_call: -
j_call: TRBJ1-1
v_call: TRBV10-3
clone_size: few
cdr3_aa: CATERAANTEAFF
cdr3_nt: TGTGCCACTGAAAGGGCAGCGAACACTGAAGCTTTCTTT

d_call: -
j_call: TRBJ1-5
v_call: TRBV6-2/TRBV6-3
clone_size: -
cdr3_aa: CASSYGGSNQPQHF
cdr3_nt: TGTGCCAGCAGTTACGGGGGCAGCAATCAGCCCCAGCATTTT

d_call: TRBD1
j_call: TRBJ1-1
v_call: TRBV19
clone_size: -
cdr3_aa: CASSIDPTGGNTEAFF
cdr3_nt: TGTGCCAGTAGTATAGATCCAACAGGGGGGAACACTGAAGCTTTCTTT

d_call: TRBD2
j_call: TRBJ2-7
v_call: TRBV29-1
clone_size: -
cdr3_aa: CSVERAGGPVEQYF
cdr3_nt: TGCAGCGTTGAAAGGGCGGGGGGGCCGGTCGAGCAGTACTTC

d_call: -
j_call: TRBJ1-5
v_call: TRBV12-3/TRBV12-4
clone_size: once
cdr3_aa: CASSLAPSRPQHF
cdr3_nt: TGTGCCAGCAGTTTAGCACCTTCCCGGCCCCAGCATTTT

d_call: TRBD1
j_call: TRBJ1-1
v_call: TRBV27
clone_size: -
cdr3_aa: CASSLEGGLVNTEAFF
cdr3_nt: TGTGCCAGCAGTTTAGAAGGGGGCTTGGTGAACACTGAAGCTTTCTTT

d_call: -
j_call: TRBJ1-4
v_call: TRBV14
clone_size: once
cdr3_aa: CASSQWTGGSEKLFF
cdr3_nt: TGTGCCAGCAGCCAGTGGACGGGGGGAAGTGAAAAACTGTTTTTT

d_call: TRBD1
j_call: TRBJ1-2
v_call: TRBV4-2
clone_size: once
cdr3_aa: CASSQGQGDNYGYTF
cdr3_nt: TGTGCCAGCAGCCAAGGACAGGGCGACAACTATGGCTACACCTTC

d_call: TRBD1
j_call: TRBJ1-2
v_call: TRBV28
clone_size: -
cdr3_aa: CASSPQDRDYGYTF
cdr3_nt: TGTGCCAGCAGTCCCCAGGACAGGGACTATGGCTACACCTTC

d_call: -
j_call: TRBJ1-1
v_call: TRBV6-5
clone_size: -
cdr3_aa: CASSYGERGTEAFF
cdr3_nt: TGTGCCAGCAGTTACGGGGAAAGAGGCACTGAAGCTTTCTTT

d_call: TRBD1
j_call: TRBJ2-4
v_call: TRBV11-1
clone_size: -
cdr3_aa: CASSLGQTKNIQYF
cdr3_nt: TGTGCCAGCAGCCTGGGACAGACCAAAAACATTCAGTACTTC

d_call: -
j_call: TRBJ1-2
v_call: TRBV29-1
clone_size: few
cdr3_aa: CSVPTPRNYGYTF
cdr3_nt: TGCAGCGTCCCTACCCCGAGAAACTATGGCTACACCTTC

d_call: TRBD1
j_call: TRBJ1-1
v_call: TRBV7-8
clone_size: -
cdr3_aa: CASSPARTGLTEAFF
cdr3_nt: TGTGCCAGCAGCCCAGCGAGGACAGGGCTTACTGAAGCTTTCTTT

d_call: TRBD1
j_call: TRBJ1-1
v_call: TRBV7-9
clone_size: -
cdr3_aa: CASSLTGQRNTEAFF
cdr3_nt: TGTGCCAGCAGCTTAACGGGACAGAGGAACACTGAAGCTTTCTTT

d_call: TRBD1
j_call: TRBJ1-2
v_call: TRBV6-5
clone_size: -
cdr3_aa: CASRWTGGEGYTF
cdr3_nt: TGTGCCAGCAGGTGGACAGGGGGCGAAGGCTACACCTTC

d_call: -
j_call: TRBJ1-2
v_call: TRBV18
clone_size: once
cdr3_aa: CASSPGTDYGYTF
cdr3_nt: TGTGCCAGCTCACCAGGAACAGACTATGGCTACACCTTC

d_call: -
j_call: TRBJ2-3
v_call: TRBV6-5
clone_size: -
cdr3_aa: CASSPLKSTDTQYF
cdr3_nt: TGTGCCAGCAGTCCATTAAAAAGCACAGATACGCAGTATTTT

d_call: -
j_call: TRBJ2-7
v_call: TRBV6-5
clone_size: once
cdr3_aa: CASSRGEYSYEQYF
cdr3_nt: TGTGCCAGCAGTCGCGGGGAGTATTCCTACGAGCAGTACTTC

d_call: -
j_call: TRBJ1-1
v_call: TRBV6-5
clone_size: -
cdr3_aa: CASSWTATEAFF
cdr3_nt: TGTGCCAGCAGTTGGACTGCCACTGAAGCTTTCTTT

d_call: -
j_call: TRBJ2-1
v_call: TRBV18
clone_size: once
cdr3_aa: CASSPPEGGNEQFF
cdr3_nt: TGTGCCAGCTCACCACCGGAGGGGGGGAATGAGCAGTTCTTC

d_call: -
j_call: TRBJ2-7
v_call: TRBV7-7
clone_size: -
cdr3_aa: CASSLGSPGAYEQYF
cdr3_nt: TGTGCTAGCAGCTTAGGGTCACCGGGAGCCTACGAGCAGTACTTC

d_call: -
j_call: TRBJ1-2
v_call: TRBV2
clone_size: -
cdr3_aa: CASIEDRGGGGYTF
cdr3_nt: TGTGCCAGCATCGAAGATAGGGGAGGAGGTGGCTACACCTTC

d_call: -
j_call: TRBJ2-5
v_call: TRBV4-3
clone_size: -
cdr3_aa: CASSPSPLGFQETQYF
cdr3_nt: TGCGCCAGCAGCCCATCCCCCCTCGGCTTCCAAGAGACCCAGTACTTC

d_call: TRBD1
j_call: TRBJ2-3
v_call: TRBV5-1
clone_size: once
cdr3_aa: CASSPDRPSTDTQYF
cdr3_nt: TGCGCCAGCAGCCCGGACAGGCCTAGCACAGATACGCAGTATTTT

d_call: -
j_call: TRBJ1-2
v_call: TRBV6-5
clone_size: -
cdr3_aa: CARIGSGYTF
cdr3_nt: TGTGCCAGGATTGGAAGTGGCTACACCTTC

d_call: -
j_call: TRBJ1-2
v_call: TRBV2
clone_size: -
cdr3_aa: CASRSTGLGYGYTF
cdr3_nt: TGTGCCAGCCGCAGCACAGGGTTGGGCTATGGCTACACCTTC

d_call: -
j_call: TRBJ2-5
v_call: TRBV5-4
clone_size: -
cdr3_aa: CASSLVQDLQETQYF
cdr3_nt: TGTGCCAGCAGCTTGGTCCAGGATTTGCAAGAGACCCAGTACTTC

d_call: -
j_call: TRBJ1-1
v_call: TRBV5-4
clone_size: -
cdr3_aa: CASSLLRSGVTNTEAFF
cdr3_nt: TGTGCCAGCAGCTTGCTTAGGTCAGGGGTTACGAACACTGAAGCTTTCTTT

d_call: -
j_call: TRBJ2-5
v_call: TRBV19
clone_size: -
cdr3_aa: CASSDRPAGGETQYF
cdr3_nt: TGTGCCAGTAGTGATAGACCTGCTGGGGGCGAGACCCAGTACTTC

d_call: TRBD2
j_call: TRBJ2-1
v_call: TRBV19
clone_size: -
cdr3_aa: CASSIETSGVDNEQFF
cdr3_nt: TGTGCCAGTAGTATAGAAACTAGCGGGGTCGACAATGAGCAGTTCTTC

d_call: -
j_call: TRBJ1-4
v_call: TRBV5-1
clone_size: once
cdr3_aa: CASSLPTAGNEKLFF
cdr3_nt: TGCGCCAGCAGCCTGCCGACAGCCGGGAATGAAAAACTGTTTTTT

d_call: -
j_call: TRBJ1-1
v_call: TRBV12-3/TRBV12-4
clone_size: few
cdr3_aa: CASSRGYEAFF
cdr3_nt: TGTGCCAGCAGCCGGGGGTATGAAGCTTTCTTT

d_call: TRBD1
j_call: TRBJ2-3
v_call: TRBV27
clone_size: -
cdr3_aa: CASSPNGQVTDTQYF
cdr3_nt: TGTGCCAGCAGTCCAAATGGACAGGTAACAGATACGCAGTATTTT

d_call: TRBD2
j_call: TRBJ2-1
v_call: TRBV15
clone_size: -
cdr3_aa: CATSREALAGGAENEQFF
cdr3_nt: TGTGCCACCAGCAGAGAGGCGTTAGCGGGGGGGGCTGAAAATGAGCAGTTCTTC

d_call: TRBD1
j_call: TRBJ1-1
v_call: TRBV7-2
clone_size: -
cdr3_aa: CASSLTGTANTEAFF
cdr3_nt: TGTGCCAGCAGCTTAACCGGGACAGCGAACACTGAAGCTTTCTTT

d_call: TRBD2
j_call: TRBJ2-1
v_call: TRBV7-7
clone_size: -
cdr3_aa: CASSLRLAGSNEQFF
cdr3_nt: TGTGCTAGCAGCCTTAGACTAGCGGGGAGCAATGAGCAGTTCTTC